This T cell receptor beta chain was profiled in a study of blood T cell repertoires in COVID-19. The overall study: Samples taken during acute and convalescent COVID-19 were collected in the United States, Italy and Spain. In each case, the material was cDNA or gDNA derived from T cells, B-cell-depleted T cells, or PBMCs.

Authors' analysis steps: Amplification from reference gene primers served as the basis for estimated nucleated cell counts. The assay was immunoSEQ multiplex PCR, and TCRdb's table has in-frame clones only and misses some. The V and J calls and clone size are taken from that table; D and trimming were inferred from the DNA. The table has roughly 270,000 clones, roughly 85% seen once. The CDR3 is 14 residues long. Germline assignment: CDR1 SGHRS and CDR2 YFSETQ. V lost 3 bases, J lost 5 bases, and 7 bases stayed unmatched. The chain employs TRBV5-1 and TRBJ1-2, with TRBD1 matching over 7 bases. Sequenced input: peripheral blood. This receptor was obtained from a man in his forties or fifties with active or convalescent COVID-19. CDR3 DNA sequence: TGCGCCAGCAGCTCCGCCGGGACAGAATATGGCTACACCTTC. Its translation is CASSSAGTEYGYTF.